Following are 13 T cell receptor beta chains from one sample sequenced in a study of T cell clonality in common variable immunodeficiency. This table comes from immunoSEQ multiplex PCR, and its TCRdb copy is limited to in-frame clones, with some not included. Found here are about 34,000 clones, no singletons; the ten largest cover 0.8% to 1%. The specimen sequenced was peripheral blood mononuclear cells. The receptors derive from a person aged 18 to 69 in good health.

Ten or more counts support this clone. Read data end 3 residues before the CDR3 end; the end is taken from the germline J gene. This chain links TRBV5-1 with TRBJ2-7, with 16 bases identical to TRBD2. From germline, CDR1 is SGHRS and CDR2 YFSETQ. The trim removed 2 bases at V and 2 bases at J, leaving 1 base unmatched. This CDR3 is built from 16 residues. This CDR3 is CASSFGTSGRAYEQYF. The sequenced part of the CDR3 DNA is TGCGCCAGCAGCTTCGGGACTAGCGGGAGGGCCTACGAG. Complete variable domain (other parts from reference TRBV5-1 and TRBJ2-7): KAGVTQTPRYLIKTRGQQVTLSCSPISGHRSVSWYQQTPGQGLQFLFEYFSETQRNKGNFPGRFSGRQFSNSRSEMNVSTLELGDSALYLCASSFGTSGRAYEQYFGPGTRLTVT.

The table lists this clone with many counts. The chain's CDR3 is CSARSDRGLEQFF. The CDR3 DNA, read in part, is TGCAGTGCTAGATCGGACAGGGGGCTTGAG. V usage is TRBV20-1 and J usage is TRBJ2-1; 11 positions match TRBD1. The read halts 3 residues ahead of the CDR3 end, with the missing end drawn from the germline J gene. Germline lookup yields CDR1 DFQATT and CDR2 SNEGSKA (reference sequence). V lost 2 bases, J lost 9 bases, and 3 bases stayed unmatched. The CDR3 is made up of 13 amino acids.

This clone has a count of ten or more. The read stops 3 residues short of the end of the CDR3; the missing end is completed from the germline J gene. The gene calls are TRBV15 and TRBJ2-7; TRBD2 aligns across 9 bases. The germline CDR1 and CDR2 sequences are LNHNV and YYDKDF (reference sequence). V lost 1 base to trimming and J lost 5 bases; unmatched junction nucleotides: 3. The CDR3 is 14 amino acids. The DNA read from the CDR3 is TGTGCCACCAGCAGAGTGAGGACTAGCGACGAG. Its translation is CATSRVRTSDE. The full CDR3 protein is CATSRVRTSDEQYF.

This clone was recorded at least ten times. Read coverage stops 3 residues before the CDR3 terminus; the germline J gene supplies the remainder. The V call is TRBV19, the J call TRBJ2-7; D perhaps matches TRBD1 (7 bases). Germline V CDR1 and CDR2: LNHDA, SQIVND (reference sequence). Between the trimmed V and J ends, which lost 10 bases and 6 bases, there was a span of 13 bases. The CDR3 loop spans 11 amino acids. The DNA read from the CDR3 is TGTGCCACCTCGGAGGGGGCCGAG. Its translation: CATSEGAE. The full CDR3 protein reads CATSEGAEQYF.

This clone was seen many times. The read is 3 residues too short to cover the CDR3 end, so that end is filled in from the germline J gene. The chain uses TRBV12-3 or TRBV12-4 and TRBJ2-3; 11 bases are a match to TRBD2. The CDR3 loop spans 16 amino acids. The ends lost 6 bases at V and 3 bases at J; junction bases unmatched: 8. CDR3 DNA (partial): TGTGCCAGCAGGAAAACTAGCGGGAGCGGTACAGATACG. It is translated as CASRKTSGSGTDT. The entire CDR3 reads CASRKTSGSGTDTQYF.

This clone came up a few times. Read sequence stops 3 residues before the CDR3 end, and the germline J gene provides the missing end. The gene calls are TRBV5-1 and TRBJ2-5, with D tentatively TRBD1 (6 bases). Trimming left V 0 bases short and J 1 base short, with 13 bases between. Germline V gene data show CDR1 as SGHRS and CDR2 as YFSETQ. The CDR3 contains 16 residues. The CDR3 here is CASSLAGTSGQETQYF. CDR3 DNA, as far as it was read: TGCGCCAGCAGCTTGGCCGGGACATCAGGCCAAGAGACC.

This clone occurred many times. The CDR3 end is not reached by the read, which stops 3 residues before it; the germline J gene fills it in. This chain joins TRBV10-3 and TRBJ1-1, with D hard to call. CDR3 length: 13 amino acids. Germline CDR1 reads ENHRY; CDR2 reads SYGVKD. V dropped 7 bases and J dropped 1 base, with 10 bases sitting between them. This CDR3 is CAIKAPGNTEAFF. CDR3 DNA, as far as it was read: TGTGCCATCAAGGCTCCGGGGAACACTGAA.

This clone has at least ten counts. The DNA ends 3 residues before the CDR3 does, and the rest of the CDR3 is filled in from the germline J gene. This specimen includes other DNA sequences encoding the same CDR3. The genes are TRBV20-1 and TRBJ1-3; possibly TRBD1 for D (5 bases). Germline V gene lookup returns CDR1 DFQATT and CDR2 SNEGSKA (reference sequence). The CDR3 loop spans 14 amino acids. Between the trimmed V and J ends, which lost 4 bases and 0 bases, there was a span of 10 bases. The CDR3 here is CSAIKGSSGNTIYF. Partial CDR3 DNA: TGCAGTGCTATAAAGGGGAGCTCTGGAAACACC.

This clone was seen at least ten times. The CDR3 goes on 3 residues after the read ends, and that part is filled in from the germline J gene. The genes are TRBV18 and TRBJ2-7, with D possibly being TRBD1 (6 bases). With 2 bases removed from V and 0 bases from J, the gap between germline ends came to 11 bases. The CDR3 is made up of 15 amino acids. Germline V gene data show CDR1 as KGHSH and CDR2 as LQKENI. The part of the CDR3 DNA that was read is TGTGCCAGCTCACCAAGCAGGGGAAGCTCCTACGAG. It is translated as CASSPSRGSSYE. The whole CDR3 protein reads CASSPSRGSSYEQYF.

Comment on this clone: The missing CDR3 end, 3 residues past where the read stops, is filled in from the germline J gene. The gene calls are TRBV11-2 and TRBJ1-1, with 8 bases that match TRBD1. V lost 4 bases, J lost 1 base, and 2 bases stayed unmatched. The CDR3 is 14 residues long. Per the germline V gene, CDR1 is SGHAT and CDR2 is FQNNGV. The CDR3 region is CASSSDRANTEAFF. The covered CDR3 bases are TGTGCCAGCAGCTCGGACAGGGCGAACACTGAA.

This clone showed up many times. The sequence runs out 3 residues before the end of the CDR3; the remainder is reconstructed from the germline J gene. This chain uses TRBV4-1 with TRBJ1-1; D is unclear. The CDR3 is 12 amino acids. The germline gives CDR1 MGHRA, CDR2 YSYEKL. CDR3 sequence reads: CASSQTSGEAFF. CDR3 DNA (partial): TGCGCCAGCAGCCAAACTAGCGGGGAA.

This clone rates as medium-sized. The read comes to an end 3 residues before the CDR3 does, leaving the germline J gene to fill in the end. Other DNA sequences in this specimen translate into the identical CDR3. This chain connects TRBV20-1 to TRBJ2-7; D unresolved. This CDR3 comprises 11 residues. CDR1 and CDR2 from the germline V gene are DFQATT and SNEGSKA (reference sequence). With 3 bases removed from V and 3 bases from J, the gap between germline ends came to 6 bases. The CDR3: CSARAVYEQYF. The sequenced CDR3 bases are TGCAGTGCTAGGGCAGTCTACGAG.

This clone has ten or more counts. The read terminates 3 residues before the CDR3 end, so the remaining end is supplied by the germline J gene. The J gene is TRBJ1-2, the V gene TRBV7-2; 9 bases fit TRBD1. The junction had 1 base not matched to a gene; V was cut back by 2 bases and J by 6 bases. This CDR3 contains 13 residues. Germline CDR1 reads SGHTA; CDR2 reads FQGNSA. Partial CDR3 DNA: TGTGCCAGCAGCTTAAGGGACAGGGATGGC. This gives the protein CASSLRDRDG. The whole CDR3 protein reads CASSLRDRDGYTF.